These T cell receptor beta chains were read from a single sample in a study of blood T cell repertoires in COVID-19. Produced via immunoSEQ multiplex PCR; TCRdb's table is partial and in-frame only. The data hold roughly 220,000 clones, with roughly four fifths observed a single time. The sample taken for sequencing was peripheral blood. All receptors derive from a woman in her thirties who had recovered from COVID-19. The CDR3 runs from the conserved cysteine through the conserved F or W. The order of the fields is CDR3 protein, CDR3 DNA, V gene, J gene, clone size, D gene. D genes are given only for firm matches. Clone size is stated in some rows and not others, as once, few, many or a class when expanded.

CDR3 protein: CASSLDPSGRTTTYTQYF
CDR3 DNA: TGTGCCAGCAGCTTGGACCCCAGCGGGAGGACAACTACTTATACGCAGTATTTT
V gene: TRBV5-4
J gene: TRBJ2-3
clone size: .
D gene: TRBD2

CDR3 protein: CASGLGQTATNTEAFF
CDR3 DNA: TGTGCTAGTGGTTTGGGACAAACAGCTACGAACACTGAAGCTTTCTTT
V gene: TRBV12-5
J gene: TRBJ1-1
clone size: .
D gene: .

CDR3 protein: CASSTRTGYNSPLHF
CDR3 DNA: TGTGCCAGCAGTACCCGGACAGGATATAATTCACCCCTCCACTTT
V gene: TRBV27
J gene: TRBJ1-6
clone size: .
D gene: TRBD1

CDR3 protein: CASSLPLQGGLSYEQYF
CDR3 DNA: TGTGCCAGCAGTTTGCCTCTCCAGGGGGGCCTCTCCTACGAGCAGTACTTC
V gene: TRBV28
J gene: TRBJ2-7
clone size: few
D gene: .

CDR3 protein: CASVQGADTEAFF
CDR3 DNA: TGTGCCAGCGTCCAGGGGGCTGACACTGAAGCTTTCTTT
V gene: TRBV2
J gene: TRBJ1-1
clone size: .
D gene: TRBD1

CDR3 protein: CASSFGEVGNSPLHF
CDR3 DNA: TGCGCCAGCAGCTTCGGGGAGGTGGGAAATTCACCCCTCCACTTT
V gene: TRBV5-1
J gene: TRBJ1-6
clone size: .
D gene: .

CDR3 protein: CASSQQGGGELFF
CDR3 DNA: TGTGCCAGTAGTCAACAGGGCGGCGGGGAGCTGTTTTTT
V gene: TRBV19
J gene: TRBJ2-2
clone size: .
D gene: .

CDR3 protein: CASSETGTEAFF
CDR3 DNA: TGCGCCAGCAGTGAGACAGGCACTGAAGCTTTCTTT
V gene: TRBV10-1
J gene: TRBJ1-1
clone size: .
D gene: .

CDR3 protein: CASHLEGGTEAFF
CDR3 DNA: TGTGCCAGCCACTTGGAAGGGGGCACTGAAGCTTTCTTT
V gene: TRBV2
J gene: TRBJ1-1
clone size: .
D gene: .

CDR3 protein: CAWRDNRDEQFF
CDR3 DNA: TGTGCCTGGAGGGACAACAGGGATGAGCAGTTCTTC
V gene: TRBV30
J gene: TRBJ2-1
clone size: .
D gene: .

CDR3 protein: CASSLLTASNQPQHF
CDR3 DNA: TGTGCCAGCAGTTTATTAACAGCTAGCAATCAGCCCCAGCATTTT
V gene: TRBV28
J gene: TRBJ1-5
clone size: .
D gene: .

CDR3 protein: CASSLGRYEQYF
CDR3 DNA: TGTGCCAGCAGTTTAGGGAGGTACGAGCAGTACTTC
V gene: TRBV28
J gene: TRBJ2-7
clone size: few
D gene: .

CDR3 protein: CASSLRGYEQYF
CDR3 DNA: TGTGCCAGCAGCCTCAGGGGTTACGAGCAGTACTTC
V gene: TRBV16
J gene: TRBJ2-7
clone size: .
D gene: .

CDR3 protein: CASSYDRGRVEAFF
CDR3 DNA: TGTGCCAGCAGTTACGACAGGGGGCGAGTGGAAGCTTTCTTT
V gene: TRBV6-6
J gene: TRBJ1-1
clone size: .
D gene: TRBD1

CDR3 protein: CATTGTGGGKNIQYF
CDR3 DNA: TGTGCCACGACCGGGACAGGGGGAGGCAAAAACATTCAGTACTTC
V gene: TRBV10-3
J gene: TRBJ2-4
clone size: .
D gene: TRBD1

CDR3 protein: CASSPRTGLYKPGGYTF
CDR3 DNA: TGTGCCAGCAGCCCCCGGACGGGACTCTATAAACCTGGTGGCTACACCTTC
V gene: TRBV7-6
J gene: TRBJ1-2
clone size: .
D gene: .

CDR3 protein: CASSPRGYGNTEAFF
CDR3 DNA: TGTGCCAGCAGTCCTAGAGGGTACGGTAACACTGAAGCTTTCTTT
V gene: TRBV27
J gene: TRBJ1-1
clone size: .
D gene: .

CDR3 protein: CASSLTSGSHTQYF
CDR3 DNA: TGTGCCAGCAGCTTGACTAGCGGGAGCCATACGCAGTATTTT
V gene: TRBV7-2
J gene: TRBJ2-3
clone size: .
D gene: TRBD2

CDR3 protein: CASSRGRDTEAFF
CDR3 DNA: TGTGCCAGCAGCAGGGGCCGGGACACTGAAGCTTTCTTT
V gene: TRBV7-3
J gene: TRBJ1-1
clone size: .
D gene: .

CDR3 protein: CASSEQGGGSNTGELFF
CDR3 DNA: TGTGCCAGCAGTGAACAGGGTGGCGGTTCGAACACCGGGGAGCTGTTTTTT
V gene: TRBV2
J gene: TRBJ2-2
clone size: .
D gene: .

CDR3 protein: CASSDTGTGKGYTF
CDR3 DNA: TGCGCCAGCAGCGATACCGGGACAGGGAAGGGCTACACCTTC
V gene: TRBV5-1
J gene: TRBJ1-2
clone size: .
D gene: TRBD1

CDR3 protein: CAWSVGLAANEQFF
CDR3 DNA: TGTGCCTGGAGTGTTGGACTAGCTGCCAATGAGCAGTTCTTC
V gene: TRBV30
J gene: TRBJ2-1
clone size: .
D gene: TRBD2

CDR3 protein: CAWTVPGADTQYF
CDR3 DNA: TGTGCCTGGACCGTACCCGGGGCAGATACGCAGTATTTT
V gene: TRBV30
J gene: TRBJ2-3
clone size: .
D gene: .

CDR3 protein: CASSGRTSGIGNEQFF
CDR3 DNA: TGTGCCAGCAGCGGAAGGACTAGCGGGATCGGCAATGAGCAGTTCTTC
V gene: TRBV5-4
J gene: TRBJ2-1
clone size: .
D gene: TRBD2

CDR3 protein: CASSTTDYGYTF
CDR3 DNA: TGTGCCAGCAGTACGACAGACTATGGCTACACCTTC
V gene: TRBV6-6
J gene: TRBJ1-2
clone size: .
D gene: .

CDR3 protein: CAWRRTGINQPQHF
CDR3 DNA: TGTGCCTGGAGACGGACAGGGATAAATCAGCCCCAGCATTTT
V gene: TRBV30
J gene: TRBJ1-5
clone size: .
D gene: TRBD1

CDR3 protein: CASSEAAGVGGYTF
CDR3 DNA: TGTGCCAGCAGTGAAGCTGCCGGGGTGGGAGGCTACACCTTC
V gene: TRBV6-1
J gene: TRBJ1-2
clone size: .
D gene: .

CDR3 protein: CASSLVVQREPTDTQYF
CDR3 DNA: TGTGCCAGCAGCTTAGTGGTCCAGCGGGAGCCCACAGATACGCAGTATTTT
V gene: TRBV7-6
J gene: TRBJ2-3
clone size: .
D gene: TRBD2

CDR3 protein: CASSVRGEFHEQYF
CDR3 DNA: TGTGCCAGCAGTGTAAGGGGCGAATTCCACGAGCAGTACTTC
V gene: TRBV27
J gene: TRBJ2-7
clone size: .
D gene: .

CDR3 protein: CSAPEQLHAFF
CDR3 DNA: TGCAGTGCCCCGGAACAGTTGCACGCTTTCTTT
V gene: TRBV20-1
J gene: TRBJ1-1
clone size: .
D gene: .

CDR3 protein: CASTLGRDTGELFF
CDR3 DNA: TGTGCCAGCACCTTGGGGAGGGACACCGGGGAGCTGTTTTTT
V gene: TRBV7-3
J gene: TRBJ2-2
clone size: once
D gene: TRBD2

CDR3 protein: CSVEGIAGVFDTQYF
CDR3 DNA: TGCAGCGTTGAGGGGATAGCGGGAGTCTTCGATACGCAGTATTTT
V gene: TRBV29-1
J gene: TRBJ2-3
clone size: .
D gene: TRBD2

CDR3 protein: CASSETSGIHYEQYF
CDR3 DNA: TGTGCCAGCAGCGAGACTAGCGGGATTCACTACGAGCAGTACTTC
V gene: TRBV9
J gene: TRBJ2-7
clone size: .
D gene: TRBD2

CDR3 protein: CASHNYGYTF
CDR3 DNA: TGTGCCAGCCATAACTATGGCTACACCTTC
V gene: TRBV2
J gene: TRBJ1-2
clone size: .
D gene: .

CDR3 protein: CASWGGTEAFF
CDR3 DNA: TGTGCCAGCTGGGGGGGGACTGAAGCTTTCTTT
V gene: TRBV28
J gene: TRBJ1-1
clone size: .
D gene: .

CDR3 protein: CASATDRLSGNTIYF
CDR3 DNA: TGTGCTAGTGCCACAGACCGCTTGTCTGGAAACACCATATATTTT
V gene: TRBV12-5
J gene: TRBJ1-3
clone size: .
D gene: .

CDR3 protein: CASSDSIGASGELFF
CDR3 DNA: TGTGCCAGCAGTGACTCGATTGGAGCCTCCGGGGAGCTGTTTTTT
V gene: TRBV6-4
J gene: TRBJ2-2
clone size: .
D gene: .

CDR3 protein: CASSRLNRGEQYF
CDR3 DNA: TGTGCCAGCAGCCGATTAAACAGGGGCGAGCAGTACTTC
V gene: TRBV11-3
J gene: TRBJ2-7
clone size: .
D gene: TRBD1

CDR3 protein: CASSSGQGDFGVYGYTF
CDR3 DNA: TGCGCCAGCAGCTCTGGACAGGGAGATTTCGGAGTCTATGGCTACACCTTC
V gene: TRBV5-1
J gene: TRBJ1-2
clone size: .
D gene: TRBD1

CDR3 protein: CASSPDRVPGQPQHF
CDR3 DNA: TGTGCCAGTAGCCCCGACAGGGTTCCGGGTCAGCCCCAGCATTTT
V gene: TRBV19
J gene: TRBJ1-5
clone size: .
D gene: TRBD1

CDR3 protein: CASRSGTGGSYNSPLHF
CDR3 DNA: TGTGCCAGCAGATCCGGGACAGGGGGCTCCTATAATTCACCCCTCCACTTT
V gene: TRBV7-9
J gene: TRBJ1-6
clone size: .
D gene: TRBD1

CDR3 protein: CASSRGGDLEQFF
CDR3 DNA: TGCGCCAGCAGCCGCGGGGGGGACCTCGAGCAGTTCTTC
V gene: TRBV4-1
J gene: TRBJ2-1
clone size: .
D gene: TRBD2

CDR3 protein: CASSRQGLSTGELFF
CDR3 DNA: TGCGCCAGCAGCAGACAGGGTCTGAGTACCGGGGAGCTGTTTTTT
V gene: TRBV5-1
J gene: TRBJ2-2
clone size: .
D gene: TRBD1

CDR3 protein: CASSETSGYNEQFF
CDR3 DNA: TGTGCCAGCAGTGAGACTAGCGGCTACAATGAGCAGTTCTTC
V gene: TRBV6-1
J gene: TRBJ2-1
clone size: .
D gene: TRBD2

CDR3 protein: CASRGTGAGNTIYF
CDR3 DNA: TGTGCCAGCAGAGGAACAGGGGCTGGAAACACCATATATTTT
V gene: TRBV5-6
J gene: TRBJ1-3
clone size: .
D gene: TRBD1

CDR3 protein: CASSTGDRTYEQYF
CDR3 DNA: TGTGCCAGCAGCACGGGGGACAGAACCTACGAGCAGTACTTC
V gene: TRBV11-2
J gene: TRBJ2-7
clone size: .
D gene: .

CDR3 protein: CASSQTGTGDEKLFF
CDR3 DNA: TGCGCCAGCAGCCAGACCGGGACAGGGGATGAAAAACTGTTTTTT
V gene: TRBV4-1
J gene: TRBJ1-4
clone size: .
D gene: TRBD1

CDR3 protein: CASSSGERGYTF
CDR3 DNA: TGTGCCAGCAGTTCAGGGGAGAGGGGCTACACCTTC
V gene: TRBV6-5
J gene: TRBJ1-2
clone size: .
D gene: .

CDR3 protein: CASSPGYEQYF
CDR3 DNA: TGTGCCAGCAGTCCGGGGTACGAGCAGTACTTC
V gene: TRBV27
J gene: TRBJ2-7
clone size: .
D gene: .

CDR3 protein: CASSVGGTAINTEAFF
CDR3 DNA: TGTGCCAGCAGCGTAGGTGGGACAGCGATTAACACTGAAGCTTTCTTT
V gene: TRBV9
J gene: TRBJ1-1
clone size: .
D gene: TRBD1

CDR3 protein: CASSFQSGGTEAFF
CDR3 DNA: TGTGCCAGCAGCTTCCAATCCGGGGGGACTGAAGCTTTCTTT
V gene: TRBV7-2
J gene: TRBJ1-1
clone size: .
D gene: .

CDR3 protein: CASSPLSTEATEAFF
CDR3 DNA: TGTGCCAGCTCACCACTGTCGACAGAGGCCACTGAAGCTTTCTTT
V gene: TRBV18
J gene: TRBJ1-1
clone size: .
D gene: .

CDR3 protein: CSASLAEKNSPLHF
CDR3 DNA: TGCAGTGCTAGTTTGGCAGAAAAGAATTCACCCCTCCACTTT
V gene: TRBV20-1
J gene: TRBJ1-6
clone size: .
D gene: .

CDR3 protein: CASSLGGRYEQYF
CDR3 DNA: TGCGCCAGCAGCTTGGGCGGGAGATACGAGCAGTACTTC
V gene: TRBV5-1
J gene: TRBJ2-7
clone size: .
D gene: TRBD2

CDR3 protein: CASSAPGLAFSFNEQFF
CDR3 DNA: TGTGCCAGCAGCGCTCCGGGACTAGCGTTCTCCTTTAATGAGCAGTTCTTC
V gene: TRBV21-1
J gene: TRBJ2-1
clone size: .
D gene: .